These 18 T cell receptor beta chains were sequenced from one sample in a study of OX40 agonist ivuxolimab in advanced cancers. Generated by immunoSEQ multiplex PCR, the TCRdb table keeps only in-frame clones and is missing some. This sample has 80,000 to 85,000 clones, with 80% to 90% found just once. The sample consisted of CD4+ or CD8+ T cells sorted from blood, taken in a trial of the OX40 agonist ivuxolimab. The receptors originated from an adult with an advanced solid tumor such as melanoma, head and neck, liver or kidney cancer.

This clone was recorded a few times. The gene calls are TRBV7-3 and TRBJ2-4; 7 positions match TRBD2. Germline V gene sequence: CDR1 SGHTA, CDR2 FQGTGA. The length of the CDR3 is 15 residues. The V segment lost 5 bases and the J segment 6 bases; nucleotides outside the gene matches: 10. The CDR3: CASSLRGGPGNIQYF. For the CDR3, the DNA is TGTGCCAGCAGCCTTAGGGGAGGGCCGGGAAACATTCAGTACTTC.

This clone has a single count. The chain joins TRBV9 to TRBJ1-2, with a tentative D call TRBD1 (6 bases). The germline V and J ends were trimmed by 3 bases and 4 bases, with 13 bases remaining between them. CDR3 length: 14 residues. Germline CDR1 reads SGDLS; CDR2 reads YYNGEE. Written as DNA, the CDR3 is TGTGCCAGCAGCGCGACCGGGACATTCTATGGCTACACCTTC. Its translation is CASSATGTFYGYTF.

The chain joins TRBV27 to TRBJ1-5, with D possibly TRBD1 on 5 matching bases. The CDR3 runs 14 residues. V was clipped by 10 bases and J by 4 bases, with 17 bases between them. The germline V gene encodes CDR1 MNHEY and CDR2 SMNVEV (reference sequence). The CDR3: CAITPGGGNQPQHF. CDR3 nucleotide sequence: TGTGCCATCACCCCCGGGGGAGGGAATCAGCCCCAGCATTTT.

J is TRBJ2-6 and V is TRBV18, with unresolved D. Per the germline V gene, CDR1 is KGHSH and CDR2 is LQKENI. Trimming pared 5 bases from V and 1 base from J, leaving 6 bases between. The CDR3 extends over 14 amino acids. CDR3 sequence: CASSGVSGANVLTF. For the CDR3, the DNA is TGTGCCAGCTCAGGAGTTTCTGGGGCCAACGTCCTGACTTTC.

Written as DNA, the CDR3 is TGTGCCAGCAGCTCAAACTTGGGGGGAGTGCAGTACTTC. Residues: CASSSNLGGVQYF. This chain joins TRBV7-6 and TRBJ2-7, with D perhaps TRBD2 (6 bases). The CDR3 is 13 residues long. The germline V gene has CDR1 SGHVS and CDR2 FNYEAQ. Trimming stripped 4 bases from V and 9 bases from J, with 16 bases between.

In its sample, this clone was seen once. The V and J genes are TRBV5-6 and TRBJ2-7; no reliable D call. CDR1 is SGHDT and CDR2 is YYEEEE in the germline V gene. The CDR3 spans 14 residues. V dropped 0 bases and J dropped 3 bases, with 10 bases sitting between them. In DNA, the CDR3 is TGTGCCAGCAGCTTGGCCTTTTGGGACTACGAGCAGTACGTC. Its protein is CASSLAFWDYEQYV.

The chain has TRBV27 and TRBJ2-2; TRBD2 matches 7 bases. From germline, CDR1 is MNHEY and CDR2 SMNVEV (reference sequence). With 6 bases clipped from V and 1 base from J, the junction kept 8 bases outside the gene matches. CDR3 size: 16 residues. In DNA form, the CDR3 reads TGTGCCAGCAGCCCCCTCGGACTAGTGAACACCGGGGAGCTGTTTTTT. It encodes CASSPLGLVNTGELFF.

The rearrangement links TRBV2 to TRBJ1-3; D may be TRBD1 (6 bases). The CDR3 totals 14 residues. Looked up from germline, CDR1 is SNHLY and CDR2 is FYNNEI. V shed 6 bases and J shed 0 bases, with 9 bases lying between them. CDR3 sequence (DNA): TGTGCCAGCAGACGACAGGTCTCTGGAAACACCATATATTTT. Protein: CASRRQVSGNTIYF.

The genes are TRBV7-8 and TRBJ1-5; D is possibly TRBD1 (6 bases). Germline lookup yields CDR1 SGHVS and CDR2 FQNEAQ. The CDR3 spans 14 residues. V lost 1 base and J 3 bases, leaving 7 bases between the germline ends. The CDR3 sequence: CASSLVGANQPQHF. The CDR3 region has the DNA TGTGCCAGCAGCTTAGTGGGGGCCAATCAGCCCCAGCATTTT.

The chain carries TRBV9 and TRBJ2-2, with 8 bases identical to TRBD1. The CDR3 totals 15 residues. Per germline, CDR1 SGDLS and CDR2 YYNGEE. J was trimmed by 1 base and V by 4 bases; bases with no gene match: 3. Here the CDR3 reads CASSPGTGNTGELFF. The CDR3 nucleotides are TGTGCCAGCAGCCCCGGGACAGGGAACACCGGGGAGCTGTTTTTT.

The chain employs TRBV7-6 and TRBJ1-1; TRBD1 agrees at 11 bases. Trimming removed 4 bases from V and 6 bases from J; junction bases left unmatched: 7. The CDR3 length is 15 residues. From germline, CDR1 is SGHVS and CDR2 FNYEAQ. In DNA, the CDR3 is TGTGCCAGCAGCTCAGCGGGACAGGGGGATCCTGAAGCTTTCTTT. Protein product: CASSSAGQGDPEAFF.

The chain joins TRBV11-1 to TRBJ2-7; 9 nucleotides line up with TRBD2. Germline CDR1 is SGHAT and CDR2 is FQDESV (reference sequence). Germline trimming cut 4 bases from V and 2 bases from J; bases unmatched to any gene: 6. There are 15 residues in the CDR3. CDR3 sequence reads: CASSSWTSAAYEQYF. CDR3 in DNA: TGTGCCAGCAGCTCCTGGACTAGCGCTGCCTACGAGCAGTACTTC.

V and J are TRBV27 and TRBJ1-1; possibly TRBD1 for D (5 bases). Trimming removed 0 bases at V and 6 bases at J, with 14 bases between. The CDR3 is 15 amino acids. Germline values: CDR1 MNHEY, CDR2 SMNVEV (reference sequence). CDR3 loop: CASSLSMGGHAEAFF. The CDR3 DNA reads TGTGCCAGCAGTTTATCGATGGGGGGTCACGCTGAAGCTTTCTTT.

This rearrangement joins TRBV30 to TRBJ2-7; a weak D match, TRBD2 (5 bases). Germline CDR1 and CDR2: GTSNPN and SVGIG (reference sequence). CDR3 length: 14 residues. The V end was cut by 5 bases, the J end by 0 bases, with 14 bases between. The CDR3 DNA follows: TGTGCCTGGGCGGGCAGCCCCATCTCCTACGAGCAGTACTTC. Its translation is CAWAGSPISYEQYF. Filled out from reference TRBV30 and TRBJ2-7, the complete variable domain reads SQTIHQWPATLVQPVGSPLSLECTVEGTSNPNLYWYRQAAGRGLQLLFYSVGIGQISSEVPQNLSASRPQDRQFILSSKKLLLSDSGFYLCAWAGSPISYEQYFGPGTRLTVT.

The genes are TRBV11-2 and TRBJ2-2; 7 nucleotides align to TRBD2. This CDR3 has 15 amino acids. The V segment lost 1 base and the J segment 4 bases; nucleotides outside the gene matches: 3. Germline V gene lookup returns CDR1 SGHAT and CDR2 FQNNGV. The CDR3 nucleotides read TGTGCCAGCAGCTTAGTTCCGGGGGGCACCGGGGAGCTGTTTTTT. Its protein product is CASSLVPGGTGELFF.

For this clone: Distinct nucleotide sequences in the sample also encode this CDR3. The V call is TRBV9, the J call TRBJ1-2, with TRBD1 matching over 8 bases. Germline V gene data show CDR1 as SGDLS and CDR2 as YYNGEE. CDR3 length: 14 residues. The V and J ends lost 3 bases and 2 bases, in that order; junction bases with no gene match: 3. Here the CDR3 reads CASSAGTGNYGYTF. The CDR3 DNA follows: TGTGCCAGCAGCGCCGGGACAGGCAACTATGGCTACACCTTC.

CDR3 protein: CASTPPGALGTDTQYF. The CDR3 DNA reads TGTGCCAGCACCCCTCCCGGGGCGCTCGGTACAGATACGCAGTATTTT. This chain joins TRBV6-6 and TRBJ2-3; tentatively, D is TRBD1 or TRBD2 (5 bases each). The length of the CDR3 is 16 residues. V lost 7 bases to trimming and J lost 3 bases, with 20 bases between them. Germline V lookup: CDR1 MNHNY, CDR2 SVGAGI (reference sequence).

V usage is TRBV6-5 and J usage is TRBJ2-2; 11 bases are a match to TRBD2. V shed 1 base, J shed 4 bases, and the junction held 2 bases outside the gene matches. This CDR3 is 16 amino acids long. The germline gives CDR1 MNHEY, CDR2 SVGAGI. The CDR3 nucleotides read TGTGCCAGCAGTTACTATGGGACTAGCGGCACCGGGGAGCTGTTTTTT. This translates into CASSYYGTSGTGELFF.